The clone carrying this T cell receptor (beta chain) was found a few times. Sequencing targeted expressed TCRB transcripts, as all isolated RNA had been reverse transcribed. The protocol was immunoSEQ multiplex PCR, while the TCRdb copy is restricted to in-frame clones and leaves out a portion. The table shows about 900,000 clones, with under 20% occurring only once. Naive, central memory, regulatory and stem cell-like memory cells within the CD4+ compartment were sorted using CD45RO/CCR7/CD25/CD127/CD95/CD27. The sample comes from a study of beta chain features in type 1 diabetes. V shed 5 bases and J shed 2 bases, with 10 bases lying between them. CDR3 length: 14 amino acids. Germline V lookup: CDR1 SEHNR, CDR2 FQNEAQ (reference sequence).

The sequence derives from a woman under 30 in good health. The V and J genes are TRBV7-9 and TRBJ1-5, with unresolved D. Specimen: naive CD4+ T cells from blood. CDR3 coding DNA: TGTGCCAGCAGCCCATTCAGACGCAATCAGCCCCAGCATTTT. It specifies CASSPFRRNQPQHF.